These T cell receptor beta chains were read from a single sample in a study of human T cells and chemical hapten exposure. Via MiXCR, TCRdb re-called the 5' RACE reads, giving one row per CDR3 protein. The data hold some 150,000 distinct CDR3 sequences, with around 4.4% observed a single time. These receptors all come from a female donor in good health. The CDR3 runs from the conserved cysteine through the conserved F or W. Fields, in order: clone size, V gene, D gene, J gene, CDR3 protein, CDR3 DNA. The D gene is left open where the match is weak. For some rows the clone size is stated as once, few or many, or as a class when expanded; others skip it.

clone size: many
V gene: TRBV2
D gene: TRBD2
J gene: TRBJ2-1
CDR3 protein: CASTFLSGATPYNEQFF
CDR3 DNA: TGTGCCAGCACCTTCCTCAGCGGGGCCACCCCATACAATGAGCAGTTCTTC

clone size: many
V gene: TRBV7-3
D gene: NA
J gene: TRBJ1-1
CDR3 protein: CASSLTGGRITEAFF
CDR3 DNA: TGTGCCAGCAGCTTAACGGGGGGCAGGATAACTGAAGCTTTCTTT

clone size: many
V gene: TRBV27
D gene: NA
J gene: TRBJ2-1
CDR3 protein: CASSRQSGGYNEQFF
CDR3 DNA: TGTGCCAGCAGCCGACAATCTGGGGGGTACAATGAGCAGTTCTTC

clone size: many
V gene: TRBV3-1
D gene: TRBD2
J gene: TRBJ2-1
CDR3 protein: CASSQTRETSTPFF
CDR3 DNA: TGTGCCAGCAGCCAAACCCGGGAGACTAGCACCCCGTTCTTC

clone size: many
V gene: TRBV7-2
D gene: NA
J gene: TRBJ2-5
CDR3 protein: CASSSPPTRGQIQGTQYF
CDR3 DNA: TGTGCCAGCAGCTCCCCCCCCACTAGAGGGCAAATCCAAGGGACCCAGTACTTC

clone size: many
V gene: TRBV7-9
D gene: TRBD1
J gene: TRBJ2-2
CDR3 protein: CASSFTQGTTGELFF
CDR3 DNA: TGTGCCAGCAGCTTCACACAGGGGACCACCGGGGAGCTGTTTTTT

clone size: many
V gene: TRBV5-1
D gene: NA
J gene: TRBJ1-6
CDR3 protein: CASRFRDGDNSPLHF
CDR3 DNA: TGCGCCAGCAGATTCCGGGACGGGGATAATTCACCCCTCCACTTT

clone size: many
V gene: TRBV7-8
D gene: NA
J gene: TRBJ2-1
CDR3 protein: CASSVGSFGGGPHNEQFF
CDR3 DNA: TGTGCCAGCAGCGTGGGGTCTTTTGGGGGGGGGCCCCACAATGAGCAGTTCTTC

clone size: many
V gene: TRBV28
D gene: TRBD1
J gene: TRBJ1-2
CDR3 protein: CASSFGTVNYGYTF
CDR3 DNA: TGTGCCAGCAGTTTTGGGACAGTTAACTATGGCTACACCTTC

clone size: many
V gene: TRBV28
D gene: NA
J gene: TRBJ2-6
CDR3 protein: CASRLQGAGANVLTF
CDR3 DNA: TGTGCCAGCAGATTACAGGGTGCTGGGGCCAACGTCCTGACTTTC

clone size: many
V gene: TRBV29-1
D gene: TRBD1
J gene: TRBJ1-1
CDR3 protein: CSVGAYRTGLDLPEAFF
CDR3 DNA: TGCAGCGTTGGAGCGTATCGGACAGGGCTTGATCTCCCTGAAGCTTTCTTT

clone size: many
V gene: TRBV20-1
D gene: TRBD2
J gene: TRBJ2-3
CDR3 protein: CSASSSGATGSTDTQYF
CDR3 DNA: TGCAGTGCTAGTTCAAGCGGGGCTACTGGGAGCACAGATACGCAGTATTTT

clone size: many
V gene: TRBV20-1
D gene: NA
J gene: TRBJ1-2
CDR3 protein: CSAPPLGYGYTF
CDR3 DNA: TGCAGTGCGCCCCCCCTGGGCTATGGCTACACCTTC

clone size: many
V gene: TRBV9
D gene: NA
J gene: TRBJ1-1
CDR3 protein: CASSPGQFLNTEAFF
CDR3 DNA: TGTGCCAGCAGCCCCGGACAGTTCTTGAACACTGAAGCTTTCTTT

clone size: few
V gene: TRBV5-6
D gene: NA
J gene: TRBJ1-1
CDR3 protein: CASTLRSNTEAFF
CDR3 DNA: TGTGCCAGCACCCTTAGATCGAACACTGAAGCTTTCTTT

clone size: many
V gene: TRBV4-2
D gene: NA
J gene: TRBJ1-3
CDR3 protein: CASSLSTATVSGNTIYF
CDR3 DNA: TGTGCCAGCAGCCTCTCGACGGCGACGGTCTCTGGAAACACCATATATTTT

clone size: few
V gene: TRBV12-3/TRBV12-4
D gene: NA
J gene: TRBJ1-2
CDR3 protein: CASSLRQYRASGYTF
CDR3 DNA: TGTGCCAGCAGTTTAAGGCAGTACAGGGCCTCTGGCTACACCTTC

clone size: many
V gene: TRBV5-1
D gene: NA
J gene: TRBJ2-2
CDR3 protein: CASSFDRRNTGELFF
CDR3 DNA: TGCGCCAGCAGCTTTGACAGGAGGAACACCGGGGAGCTGTTTTTT

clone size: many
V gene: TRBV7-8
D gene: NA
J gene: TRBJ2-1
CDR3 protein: CASSSKDREGHEQFF
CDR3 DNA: TGTGCCAGCAGTTCCAAGGACAGGGAGGGTCATGAGCAGTTCTTC

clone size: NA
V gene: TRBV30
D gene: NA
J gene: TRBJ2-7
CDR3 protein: CAWSAGAGRQQYF
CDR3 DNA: TGTGCCTGGAGTGCCGGGGCCGGGCGGCAGCAGTACTTC

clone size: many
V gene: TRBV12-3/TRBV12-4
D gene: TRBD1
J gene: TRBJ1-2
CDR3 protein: CASSFFIVDRGHYGYTF
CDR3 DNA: TGTGCCAGCAGTTTTTTTATTGTAGACAGGGGGCACTATGGCTACACCTTC

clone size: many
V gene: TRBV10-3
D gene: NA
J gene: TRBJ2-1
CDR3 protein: CAIGGVSYNEQFF
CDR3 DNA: TGTGCCATCGGGGGTGTATCCTACAATGAGCAGTTCTTC

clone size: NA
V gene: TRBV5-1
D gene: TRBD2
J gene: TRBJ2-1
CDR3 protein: CASSSGLAGGSYNEQFF
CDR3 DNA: TGCGCCAGCAGCTCAGGACTAGCGGGGGGATCCTACAATGAGCAGTTCTTC

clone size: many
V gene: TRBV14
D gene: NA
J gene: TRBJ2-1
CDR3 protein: CASSHRDSYNEQFF
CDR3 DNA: TGTGCCAGCAGCCACAGGGACTCCTACAATGAGCAGTTCTTC

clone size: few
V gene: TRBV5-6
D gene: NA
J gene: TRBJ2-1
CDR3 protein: CASSRRDRPLSLDEQFF
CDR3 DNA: TGTGCCAGCAGCCGCCGCGACAGGCCCCTTAGTCTGGATGAGCAGTTCTTC

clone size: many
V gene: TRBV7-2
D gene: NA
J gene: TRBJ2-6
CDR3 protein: CASRPRAPGANVLTF
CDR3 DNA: TGTGCCAGCAGGCCCCGGGCCCCCGGGGCCAACGTCCTGACTTTC

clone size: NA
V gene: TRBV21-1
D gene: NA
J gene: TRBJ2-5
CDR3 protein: CASSRASDQETQYF
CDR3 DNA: TGTGCCAGCAGCAGGGCCTCCGATCAAGAGACCCAGTACTTC

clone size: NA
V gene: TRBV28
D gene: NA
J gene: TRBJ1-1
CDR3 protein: CASGSFGLMNTEAFF
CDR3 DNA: TGTGCCAGCGGGTCTTTCGGCCTCATGAACACTGAAGCTTTCTTT

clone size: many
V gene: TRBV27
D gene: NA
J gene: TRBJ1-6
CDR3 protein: CASSLVMVGGVAALHF
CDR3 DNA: TGTGCCAGCAGTTTAGTCATGGTGGGAGGTGTTGCGGCCCTCCACTTT

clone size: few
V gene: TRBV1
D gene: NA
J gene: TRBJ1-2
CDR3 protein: CTSANLSPGCYGYTF
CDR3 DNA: TGCACCAGCGCCAATCTAAGTCCGGGTTGTTATGGCTACACCTTC

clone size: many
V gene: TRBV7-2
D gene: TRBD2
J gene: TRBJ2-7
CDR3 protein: CASSSPGLATYEQYF
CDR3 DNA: TGTGCCAGCAGCTCCCCGGGACTAGCGACCTACGAGCAGTACTTC

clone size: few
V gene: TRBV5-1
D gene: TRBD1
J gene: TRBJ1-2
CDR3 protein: CASSPDRALYGYTF
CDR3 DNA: TGCGCCAGCAGCCCGGACAGGGCTCTCTATGGCTACACCTTC

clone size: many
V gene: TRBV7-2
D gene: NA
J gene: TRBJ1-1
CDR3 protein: CASSRDPTGEAFF
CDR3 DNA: TGTGCCAGCAGCCGCGACCCAACAGGTGAAGCTTTCTTT

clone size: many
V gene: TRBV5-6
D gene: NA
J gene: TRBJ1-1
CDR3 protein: CASLIGRGRLNTEAFF
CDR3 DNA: TGTGCCAGCCTGATCGGCAGGGGACGTCTGAACACTGAAGCTTTCTTT